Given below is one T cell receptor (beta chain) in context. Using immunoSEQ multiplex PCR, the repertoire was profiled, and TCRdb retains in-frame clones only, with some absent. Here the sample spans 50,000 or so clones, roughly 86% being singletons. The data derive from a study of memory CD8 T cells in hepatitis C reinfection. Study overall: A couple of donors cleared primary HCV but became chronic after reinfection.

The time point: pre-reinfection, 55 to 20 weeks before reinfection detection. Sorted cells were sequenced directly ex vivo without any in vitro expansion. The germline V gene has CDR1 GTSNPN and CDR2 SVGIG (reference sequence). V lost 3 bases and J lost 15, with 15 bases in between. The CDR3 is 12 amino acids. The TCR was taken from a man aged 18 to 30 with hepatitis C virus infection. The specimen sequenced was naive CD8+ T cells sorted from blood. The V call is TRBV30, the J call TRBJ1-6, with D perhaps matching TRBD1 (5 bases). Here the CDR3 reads CAWSEGEGNLHF. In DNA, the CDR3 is TGTGCCTGGAGCGAAGGGGAGGGGAACCTCCACTTT.